This paragraph reports one T cell receptor (beta chain). This entry is derived from a study of T cell changes during pregnancy in multiple sclerosis. CDR1 and CDR2 from the germline V gene are PRHDT and FYEKMQ (reference sequence). With V trimmed by 5 bases and J by 4 bases, 6 bases remained unmatched. The length of the CDR3 is 14 residues. Clones were sequenced by immunoSEQ multiplex PCR, and TCRdb holds only the in-frame ones, with some missing. The sample consists of about 50,000 clones, 94% of them appearing once. Here the sequenced sample was CD8+ T cells from peripheral blood mononuclear cells, taken in the first trimester of pregnancy. This clonotype was obtained from a female donor with multiple sclerosis, enrolled in a pregnancy study. The rearrangement uses TRBV13 and TRBJ2-7, with TRBD1 identical over 9 bases. The CDR3 DNA is TGTGCCAGCAGCATGGGACAGGGAAAATACGAGCAGTACTTC. Encoded protein: CASSMGQGKYEQYF.